The next 22 T cell receptor beta chains were all read from a single sample in a study of technical replicates of blood from a handful of donors. The assay was immunoSEQ multiplex PCR, and TCRdb's table has in-frame clones only and misses some. The profile covers 95,000 to 100,000 clones, with 96% appearing a single time and 0.2% to 0.25% taken by the ten largest. Specimen: T cells isolated from PBMCs. These TCRs come from a human donor in good health.

The chain recombines TRBV19 with TRBJ1-1; 9 bases match TRBD1. V lost 6 bases and J lost 4; bases outside the gene matches: 0. Germline CDR1 is LNHDA and CDR2 is SQIVND (reference sequence). The CDR3 runs 12 residues. The CDR3 nucleotides are TGTGCCAGTAGGACAGGGGGCACTGAAGCTTTCTTT. It yields the protein CASRTGGTEAFF.

The chain links TRBV4-1 to TRBJ2-7; TRBD2 matches 9 bases. The CDR3 is made up of 14 amino acids. J gave up 5 bases and V 4 bases, and 6 bases lay outside the gene matches. Looked up from germline, CDR1 is MGHRA and CDR2 is YSYEKL. CDR3 coding DNA: TGCGCCAGCAGCCCGAAGCGGGGGGAAAACGAGCAGTACTTC. It encodes CASSPKRGENEQYF.

CDR3: CASSGTSGRAGGGSRETQYF. The CDR3 nucleotides are TGCGCCAGCTCAGGGACTAGCGGGAGGGCCGGAGGGGGTTCGAGAGAGACCCAGTACTTC. The chain links TRBV10-2 to TRBJ2-5; 16 bases fit TRBD2. Germline CDR1 is WSHSY and CDR2 is SAAADI. The CDR3 spans 20 residues. The V segment lost 8 bases and the J segment 4 bases; nucleotides outside the gene matches: 19.

The V gene is TRBV2, the J gene TRBJ1-1; D gene uncertain. V was shortened by 3 bases and J by 3 bases, with 14 bases between the two germline ends. Germline lookup yields CDR1 SNHLY and CDR2 FYNNEI. The CDR3 loop spans 15 amino acids. CDR3 in DNA: TGTGCCAGCAGTGACAGAGCGGTGTGGGACACTGAAGCTTTCTTT. Its translation is CASSDRAVWDTEAFF.

The chain employs TRBV11-3 and TRBJ2-1, with 13 bases fitting TRBD2. V was pared by 5 bases and J by 7 bases, with 8 bases of the junction left unmatched. Germline CDR1 and CDR2: SGHNT and YENEEA. This CDR3 spans 16 amino acids. CDR3 nucleotide sequence: TGTGCCAGCAGCCCTACTAGCGGGAGGGCCGTTAATGAGCAGTTCTTC. It yields the protein CASSPTSGRAVNEQFF.

The chain couples TRBV28 to TRBJ1-2; D remains unclear. Trimming took off 1 base at V and 2 bases at J, with 20 bases between the two ends. CDR3 size: 18 residues. Germline CDR1 and CDR2: MDHEN and SYDVKM. CDR3: CASSLSGLSVGPNYGYTF. The CDR3 DNA sequence: TGTGCCAGCAGTTTATCTGGGCTTTCAGTCGGTCCAAACTATGGCTACACCTTC.

The chain joins TRBV29-1 to TRBJ2-5; D ambiguous. V was clipped by 1 base and J by 5 bases, with 11 bases between them. Germline values: CDR1 SQVTM, CDR2 ANQGSEA. CDR3 length: 13 residues. The CDR3 nucleotides are TGCAGCGTTGAAGGCGGATTTAGGGAGACCCAGTACTTC. Amino acids: CSVEGGFRETQYF.

This clone came up once. The chain recombines TRBV5-5 with TRBJ2-7, with 8 bases that match TRBD1. The junction had 6 bases not matched to a gene; V was cut back by 0 bases and J by 1 base. The CDR3 consists of 16 residues. Per germline, CDR1 SGHKS and CDR2 YYEKEE (reference sequence). CDR3: CASSLGPDRASYEQYF. The DNA of the CDR3 is TGTGCCAGCAGCTTGGGACCGGACAGGGCATCCTACGAGCAGTACTTC.

J is TRBJ2-1 and V is TRBV9; TRBD2 is a possible D gene (6 bases). The germline V and J ends were trimmed by 4 bases and 8 bases, with 19 bases remaining between them. The CDR3 is 15 residues long. Per germline, CDR1 SGDLS and CDR2 YYNGEE. DNA of the CDR3: TGTGCCAGCAGCCCTTCGCTCGGAGGGCGCGATGAGCAGTTCTTC. This translates into CASSPSLGGRDEQFF.

This rearrangement joins TRBV6-6 to TRBJ2-7, with 11 positions matching TRBD1. This CDR3 has 14 residues. The trim removed 7 bases at V and 3 bases at J, leaving 5 bases unmatched. The germline CDR1 and CDR2 sequences are MNHNY and SVGAGI (reference sequence). This CDR3 reads CASNPGTGGYEQYF. The CDR3 region has the DNA TGTGCCAGCAACCCCGGGACAGGGGGCTACGAGCAGTACTTC.

The rearrangement uses TRBV7-9 and TRBJ1-2; 7 bases match TRBD1. This CDR3 has 13 residues. CDR1 and CDR2 (germline): SEHNR, FQNEAQ (reference sequence). Unmatched junction bases numbered 0, after V lost 1 base and J lost 4 bases. The CDR3: CASSLGTGYGYTF. CDR3 in DNA: TGTGCCAGCAGCTTAGGGACAGGCTATGGCTACACCTTC.

The rearrangement uses TRBV7-9 and TRBJ2-5; 8 nucleotides agree with TRBD2. The CDR3 has 15 amino acids. V lost 7 bases, J lost 2 bases, and 9 bases stayed unmatched. Germline V gene lookup returns CDR1 SEHNR and CDR2 FQNEAQ (reference sequence). CDR3 bases: TGTGCCAGCACCCCGGGGGGGGGACTTCAAGAGACCCAGTACTTC. It translates to CASTPGGGLQETQYF. The complete variable domain, with remaining parts taken from reference TRBV7-9 and TRBJ2-5, reads DTGVSQNPRHKITKRGQNVTFRCDPISEHNRLYWYRQTLGQGPEFLTYFQNEAQLEKSRLLSDRFSAERPKGSFSTLEIQRTEQGDSAMYLCASTPGGGLQETQYFGPGTRLLVL.

The V and J genes are TRBV6-6 and TRBJ1-5, with 8 bases that match TRBD1. V lost 6 bases and J lost 2; bases outside the gene matches: 9. Looked up from germline, CDR1 is MNHNY and CDR2 is SVGAGI (reference sequence). The CDR3 sequence is 16 residues long. The CDR3 DNA reads TGTGCCAGCAGCGATCCCAGGGGACAGGGCAATCAGCCCCAGCATTTT. Translating gives CASSDPRGQGNQPQHF.

This chain joins TRBV5-4 and TRBJ1-1, with 8 nucleotides matching TRBD1. The CDR3 runs 14 residues. The V and J ends lost 5 bases and 6 bases, in that order; junction bases with no gene match: 9. Germline loops: CDR1 SGHNT, CDR2 YYREEE (reference sequence). CDR3 sequence (DNA): TGTGCCAGCAGGCGTACAGGGGGTCGACCTGAAGCTTTCTTT. This encodes CASRRTGGRPEAFF.

The chain recombines TRBV5-1 with TRBJ2-3; 16 bases align to TRBD2. The ends lost 4 bases at V and 5 bases at J; junction bases unmatched: 7. This CDR3 is built from 17 residues. Germline CDR1 is SGHRS and CDR2 is YFSETQ. DNA of the CDR3: TGCGCCAGCAGCCTGGGACTAGCGGGAGGGATTAGAGATACGCAGTATTTT. Amino acids: CASSLGLAGGIRDTQYF.

The rearrangement joins TRBV7-2 to TRBJ2-2; D is ambiguous. This CDR3 is 14 amino acids long. Germline V CDR1 and CDR2: SGHTA, FQGNSA. The V gene lost 5 bases and the J gene lost 3 bases, with 10 bases spanning the gap. The CDR3 DNA reads as TGTGCCAGCAGCGCGAATCGGGACACCGGGGAGCTGTTTTTT. Its translation: CASSANRDTGELFF.

This chain links TRBV10-3 with TRBJ1-1; D uncertain. Trimming took 4 bases from V and 0 from J, leaving 6 bases between them. The germline CDR1 and CDR2 sequences are ENHRY and SYGVKD. The length of the CDR3 is 13 residues. The CDR3, as DNA: TGTGCCATCAGTGGGGAGATGAACACTGAAGCTTTCTTT. Protein product: CAISGEMNTEAFF.

V and J are TRBV5-1 and TRBJ2-7; tentative D call: TRBD1 (6 bases). This CDR3 contains 15 residues. From germline, CDR1 is SGHRS and CDR2 YFSETQ. Trimming removed 3 bases at V and 2 bases at J, with 15 bases between. This CDR3 reads CASSWGHIGAYEQYF. The CDR3 DNA sequence: TGCGCCAGCAGCTGGGGACATATTGGGGCCTACGAGCAGTACTTC.

This sequence joins TRBV29-1 and TRBJ2-2; TRBD2 agrees at 7 bases. The J segment lost 1 base and the V segment lost 6 bases, leaving 11 bases of the junction unmatched. Germline assignment: CDR1 SQVTM and CDR2 ANQGSEA. The CDR3 has 16 amino acids. DNA of the CDR3: TGCAGCGTATTGGACCGCGGGAGTCTGAACACCGGGGAGCTGTTTTTT. Protein product: CSVLDRGSLNTGELFF.

In the case of this clone: This sample also contains other DNA sequences that code for the same CDR3. This chain joins TRBV27 and TRBJ2-7; possible D gene TRBD1, 5 bases. Trimming left V 3 bases short and J 0 bases short, with 6 bases between. Germline assignment: CDR1 MNHEY and CDR2 SMNVEV (reference sequence). The CDR3 runs to 13 residues. The CDR3, as DNA: TGTGCCAGCAGTTTGCAGGGCTCCTACGAGCAGTACTTC. Translated: CASSLQGSYEQYF.

The chain links TRBV19 to TRBJ2-1; D gene ambiguous. Trimming removed 6 bases from V and 0 bases from J, with 18 bases in between. The V gene's germline CDR1 is LNHDA and CDR2 SQIVND (reference sequence). The CDR3 runs 17 residues. CDR3 DNA sequence: TGTGCCAGTAGGGCAAGGCTGATGCGAGGCTCCTACAATGAGCAGTTCTTC. It is translated as CASRARLMRGSYNEQFF.

The chain couples TRBV30 to TRBJ2-2, with D perhaps TRBD1 (6 bases). This CDR3 has 16 residues. Trimming took 4 bases from V and 0 from J, leaving 15 bases between them. Germline V CDR1 and CDR2: GTSNPN, SVGIG (reference sequence). As DNA, the CDR3 is TGTGCCTGGACAATTCGTGGGGGCACGAACACCGGGGAGCTGTTTTTT. Its translation is CAWTIRGGTNTGELFF. Complete variable domain (other parts from reference TRBV30 and TRBJ2-2): SQTIHQWPATLVQPVGSPLSLECTVEGTSNPNLYWYRQAAGRGLQLLFYSVGIGQISSEVPQNLSASRPQDRQFILSSKKLLLSDSGFYLCAWTIRGGTNTGELFFGEGSRLTVL.